Below are 21 T cell receptor beta chains sequenced from a single sample in a study of OX40 agonist ivuxolimab in advanced cancers. Some clones are missing from TCRdb's copy, which holds only in-frame ones; the method was immunoSEQ multiplex PCR. The sample carries about 66,000 clones, more than 80% recorded once. This specimen consisted of CD4+ or CD8+ T cells sorted from blood, obtained in a trial of the OX40 agonist ivuxolimab. The receptor set was obtained from an adult with an advanced solid tumor such as melanoma, head and neck, liver or kidney cancer.

The chain recombines TRBV6-5 with TRBJ2-3; TRBD2 agrees at 8 bases. CDR1 is MNHEY and CDR2 is SVGAGI in the germline V gene. The V gene end was trimmed by 5 bases and the J gene end by 2 bases; junction bases not matched to a gene: 3. CDR3 length: 14 amino acids. In DNA form, the CDR3 reads TGTGCCAGCAGTATGCGGGGGGCCACAGATACGCAGTATTTT. Encoded protein: CASSMRGATDTQYF.

With regard to this clone: At one boundary the junction diverges from the germline segment, which might be a read error. The chain uses TRBV5-4 and TRBJ2-1; D perhaps matches TRBD2 (5 bases). The CDR3 has 12 amino acids. Germline CDR1 SGHNT, CDR2 YYREEE (reference sequence). The DNA for the CDR3 is TGTGCCAGCAGCGCGGGCTTAGGCATCTGGATCTTC. Translation: CASSAGLGIWIF. Combining the CDR3 with reference TRBV5-4 and TRBJ2-1 gives the whole variable domain ETGVTQSPTHLIKTRGQQVTLRCSSQSGHNTVSWYQQALGQGPQFIFQYYREEENGRGNFPPRFSGLQFPNYSSELNVNALELDDSALYLCASSAGLGIWIFGPGTRLTVL.

This clone was seen more than once but under ten times. The chain has TRBV5-6 and TRBJ1-2; the match to TRBD1 covers 7 bases. V lost 4 bases, J lost 8 bases, and 11 bases stayed unmatched. The CDR3 is 14 amino acids. Germline-derived CDR1 and CDR2 are SGHDT and YYEEEE. Here the CDR3 DNA reads TGTGCCAGCAGCACGACGGACAGGACTGAGGGCTACACCTTC. Encoded protein: CASSTTDRTEGYTF.

V and J are TRBV10-3 and TRBJ1-2; 7 bases are a match to TRBD1. Germline CDR1 reads ENHRY; CDR2 reads SYGVKD. V dropped 2 bases and J dropped 5; count of bases not matched to a gene: 5. This CDR3 spans 14 amino acids. The CDR3 bases are TGTGCCATCAGTGAGGGCAGGGGGGGTTATGGCTACACCTTC. It yields the protein CAISEGRGGYGYTF.

The chain recombines TRBV11-3 with TRBJ1-1; D is possibly TRBD1 (5 bases). CDR1 and CDR2 (germline): SGHNT, YENEEA. The length of the CDR3 is 12 residues. The V gene lost 5 bases and the J gene lost 6 bases, with 10 bases spanning the gap. The CDR3 here is CASSPGGAEAFF. The CDR3 DNA reads TGTGCCAGCAGCCCCGGGGGGGCTGAAGCTTTCTTT. The entire variable domain, with the rest obtained from reference TRBV11-3 and TRBJ1-1, is as follows: EAGVVQSPRYKIIEKKQPVAFWCNPISGHNTLYWYLQNLGQGPELLIRYENEEAVDDSQLPKDRFSAERLKGVDSTLKIQPAELGDSAVYLCASSPGGAEAFFGQGTRLTVV.

In DNA form, the CDR3 reads TGTGCCAGTCAGGAGGTCTGGACAGGGGAAGCCAAAAACATTCAGTACTTC. Amino acids: CASQEVWTGEAKNIQYF. The chain recombines TRBV19 with TRBJ2-4, with 9 bases matching TRBD1. V lost 8 bases, J lost 0 bases, and 11 bases stayed unmatched. Germline CDR1 and CDR2: LNHDA and SQIVND (reference sequence). This CDR3 spans 17 amino acids.

The chain has TRBV5-1 and TRBJ2-5; TRBD2 matches at 8 bases. This CDR3 spans 16 amino acids. CDR1 and CDR2 (germline): SGHRS, YFSETQ. V shed 4 bases, J shed 5 bases, and the junction held 13 bases outside the gene matches. CDR3 nucleotide sequence: TGCGCCAGCAGCCCGGGGGCGGGGGGATCCCACGAGACCCAGTACTTC. Encoded protein: CASSPGAGGSHETQYF.

The rearrangement uses TRBV7-7 and TRBJ2-2; 8 nucleotides line up with TRBD1. The germline CDR1 and CDR2 sequences are SSHAT and FNYEAQ (reference sequence). CDR3 length: 13 amino acids. The CDR3 protein is CAAGTGNTGELFF. The CDR3 DNA is TGTGCTGCCGGGACAGGGAACACCGGGGAGCTGTTTTTT. The full variable domain, completed using reference TRBV7-7 and TRBJ2-2, is GAGVSQSPRYKVTKRGQDVTLRCDPISSHATLYWYQQALGQGPEFLTYFNYEAQPDKSGLPSDRFSAERPEGSISTLTIQRTEQRDSAMYRCAAGTGNTGELFFGEGSRLTVL.

In this sample, this clone turned up once. The rearrangement links TRBV5-1 to TRBJ1-5, with 8 bases that match TRBD1. There are 15 residues in the CDR3. V was clipped by 4 bases and J by 1 base; unmatched bases: 4. The germline V gene encodes CDR1 SGHRS and CDR2 YFSETQ. CDR3 DNA: TGCGCCAGCAGCCCACAGGGGGGGAGCAATCAGCCCCAGCATTTT. Protein sequence: CASSPQGGSNQPQHF. The full variable domain, rest sourced from reference TRBV5-1 and TRBJ1-5, is KAGVTQTPRYLIKTRGQQVTLSCSPISGHRSVSWYQQTPGQGLQFLFEYFSETQRNKGNFPGRFSGRQFSNSRSEMNVSTLELGDSALYLCASSPQGGSNQPQHFGDGTRLSIL.

The chain carries TRBV25-1 and TRBJ2-4; D might be TRBD1 or TRBD2, each matching 7 bases. CDR1 and CDR2 (germline): MGHDK, SYGVNS. The CDR3 sequence is 15 residues long. Trimming cost V 6 bases and J 0 bases, with 12 bases left between them. The CDR3, as DNA: TGTGCCAGCAGCCCAGGGGGGGTAGCCAAAAACATTCAGTACTTC. Encoded protein: CASSPGGVAKNIQYF.

The chain uses TRBV10-3 and TRBJ2-3; 9 nucleotides line up with TRBD1. The CDR3 is made up of 14 amino acids. Germline V gene data show CDR1 as ENHRY and CDR2 as SYGVKD. With V trimmed by 9 bases and J by 2 bases, 6 bases remained unmatched. CDR3: CAMRQGVDTDTQYF. CDR3 nucleotides: TGTGCCATGCGACAGGGGGTTGACACAGATACGCAGTATTTT.

The V and J genes are TRBV19 and TRBJ2-1; possible D gene TRBD1, 5 bases. CDR3 length: 13 amino acids. V was clipped by 4 bases and J by 4 bases, with 8 bases between them. Per the germline V gene, CDR1 is LNHDA and CDR2 is SQIVND (reference sequence). The CDR3 DNA sequence: TGTGCCAGTAGTAGACAGACTTACAATGAGCAGTTCTTC. As protein: CASSRQTYNEQFF.

The CDR3 is CASNQQVGNSPLHF. The CDR3 nucleotides are TGTGCCAGTAATCAACAGGTCGGAAATTCACCCCTCCACTTT. The gene calls are TRBV19 and TRBJ1-6; D perhaps matches TRBD1 (5 bases). Looked up from germline, CDR1 is LNHDA and CDR2 is SQIVND (reference sequence). Trimming cost V 7 bases and J 7 bases, with 14 bases left between them. CDR3 length: 14 amino acids.

The gene calls are TRBV5-1 and TRBJ2-7; 12 bases line up with TRBD1. Germline-derived CDR1 and CDR2 are SGHRS and YFSETQ. The CDR3 has 16 residues. V was clipped by 1 base and J by 6 bases; unmatched bases: 8. CDR3 nucleotides: TGCGCCAGCAGCTTGACCGGCGGGACAGGGGGCGGCGAGCAGTACTTC. Its protein is CASSLTGGTGGGEQYF.

This chain links TRBV2 with TRBJ1-1; D unclear. Germline V gene sequence: CDR1 SNHLY, CDR2 FYNNEI. This CDR3 contains 11 residues. V was trimmed by 3 bases and J by 7 bases, leaving 6 bases between them. The DNA of the CDR3 is TGTGCCAGCAGTGATGGCAATGAAGCTTTCTTT. It codes for CASSDGNEAFF.

The V and J genes are TRBV5-1 and TRBJ1-1, with a tentative D call TRBD1 (5 bases). Germline V gene sequence: CDR1 SGHRS, CDR2 YFSETQ. This CDR3 region has 15 residues. The germline V and J ends were trimmed by 4 bases and 5 bases, with 18 bases remaining between them. The CDR3 spells CASSTVQGEGTEAFF. DNA for the CDR3: TGCGCCAGCAGCACGGTCCAGGGAGAAGGGACTGAAGCTTTCTTT. Full variable domain (outside the CDR3, taken from reference TRBV5-1 and TRBJ1-1): KAGVTQTPRYLIKTRGQQVTLSCSPISGHRSVSWYQQTPGQGLQFLFEYFSETQRNKGNFPGRFSGRQFSNSRSEMNVSTLELGDSALYLCASSTVQGEGTEAFFGQGTRLTVV.

This clone was recorded once. The junction differs from germline at one of its ends, possibly a read error. The chain combines TRBV19 with TRBJ2-4, with D perhaps TRBD1 (5 bases). The CDR3 consists of 16 residues. Germline CDR1 is LNHDA and CDR2 is SQIVND (reference sequence). CDR3 region: CASSRDQGTDKSIQYF. For the CDR3, the DNA is TGTGCCAGTAGTAGAGATCAGGGTACGGATAAAAGCATTCAGTACTTC.

The rearrangement links TRBV27 to TRBJ1-1; D is unclear. Trimming took off 7 bases at V and 3 bases at J, with 6 bases between the two ends. The CDR3 length is 11 residues. CDR1 and CDR2 from the germline V gene are MNHEY and SMNVEV (reference sequence). Written as DNA, the CDR3 is TGTGCCAGCACCGGATACACTGAAGCTTTCTTT. Translating it yields CASTGYTEAFF.

The chain uses TRBV6-5 and TRBJ1-3; D is ambiguous. Trimming left V 6 bases short and J 4 bases short, with 4 bases between. CDR3 length: 11 amino acids. CDR1 and CDR2 (germline): MNHEY, SVGAGI. The DNA of the CDR3 is TGTGCCAGCAGATCGGGAAACACCATATATTTT. This codes for CASRSGNTIYF.

The chain links TRBV5-8 to TRBJ2-6; D is perhaps TRBD1 (6 bases). CDR1 is SGHTS and CDR2 is YDEGEE in the germline V gene. The CDR3 spans 16 residues. The V gene lost 0 bases and the J gene lost 2 bases, with 9 bases spanning the gap. The DNA for the CDR3 is TGTGCCAGCAGCTTGGACAGGGCCCCTGGGGCCAACGTCCTGACTTTC. Its protein product is CASSLDRAPGANVLTF.

This clone came up once. The V gene is TRBV2, the J gene TRBJ2-1; D is unclear. The V end lost 4 bases, the J end lost 14 bases, and 15 bases lay between the germline ends. This CDR3 is 12 amino acids long. From germline, CDR1 is SNHLY and CDR2 FYNNEI. The DNA for the CDR3 is TGTGCCAGCAGTGCGAACAGTCTTGGGGAGTTCTTC. This encodes CASSANSLGEFF.